This section outlines one TCR beta chain sequence together with its context. Its antigen is not identified. CDR3 length equals 13 residues. Germline-derived CDR1 and CDR2 are SGHRS and YFSETQ. V lost 2 bases to trimming and J lost 0 bases, with 5 bases between them. This specimen belongs to a study of cytomegalovirus exposure and HLA in healthy donors. PCR amplification relied on 60 Vbeta primers (plus 13 Jbeta primers). Clones were sequenced by immunoSEQ multiplex PCR, and TCRdb holds only the in-frame ones, with some missing. The table shows 200,000 or so clones, with roughly 77% occurring only once. Findings and limits, study-wide: Sequencing likely generated an artifact that appeared as a cluster of highly shared sequence variants.

Sequencing was carried out using PBMCs. This chain connects TRBV5-1 to TRBJ1-1; D gene ambiguous. This TCR derives from a male donor in good health and CMV-seropositive. The CDR3 protein is CASSFQMNTEAFF. DNA for the CDR3: TGCGCCAGCAGCTTTCAGATGAACACTGAAGCTTTCTTT.